The clone carrying this T cell receptor beta chain was detected a few times. The data belong to a study of early T cells in non-severe SARS-CoV-2 infection. Study-wide context: RNA in bulk from unsorted whole blood was sequenced, and chains were unpaired.

Attachment of unique molecular identifiers was made to individual cDNA molecules. TCRdb passed the 5' RACE reads through MiXCR, listing each CDR3 protein once. The sample consists of about 84,000 distinct CDR3 sequences, roughly 12% of them appearing once. Germline loops: CDR1 SGHRS, CDR2 YFSETQ. The CDR3 loop spans 14 amino acids. Trimming removed 4 bases at V and 2 bases at J, with 12 bases between. Sequenced sample: whole blood. The sequence was obtained from an adult who was a healthcare worker with PCR-confirmed SARS-CoV-2 infection or an uninfected control (not recorded which). This chain uses TRBV5-1 with TRBJ1-1; D is unclear. CDR3 sequence reads: CASSAAAYNTEAFF. CDR3 nucleotides: TGCGCCAGCAGCGCGGCGGCATACAACACTGAAGCTTTCTTT. Using reference TRBV5-1 and TRBJ1-1 for the parts outside the CDR3, the full variable domain is KAGVTQTPRYLIKTRGQQVTLSCSPISGHRSVSWYQQTPGQGLQFLFEYFSETQRNKGNFPGRFSGRQFSNSRSEMNVSTLELGDSALYLCASSAAAYNTEAFFGQGTRLTVV.